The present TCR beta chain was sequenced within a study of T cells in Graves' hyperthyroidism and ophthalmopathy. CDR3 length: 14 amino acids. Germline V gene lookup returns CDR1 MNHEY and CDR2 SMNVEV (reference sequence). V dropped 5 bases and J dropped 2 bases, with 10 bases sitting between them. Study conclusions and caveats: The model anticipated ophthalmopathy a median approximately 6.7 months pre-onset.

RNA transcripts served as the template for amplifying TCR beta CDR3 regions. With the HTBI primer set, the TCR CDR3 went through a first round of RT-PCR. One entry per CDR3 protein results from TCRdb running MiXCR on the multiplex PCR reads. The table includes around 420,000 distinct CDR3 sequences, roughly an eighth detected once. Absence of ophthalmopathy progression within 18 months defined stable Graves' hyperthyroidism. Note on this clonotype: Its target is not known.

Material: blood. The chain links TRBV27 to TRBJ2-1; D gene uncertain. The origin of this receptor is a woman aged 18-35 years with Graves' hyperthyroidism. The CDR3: CASSKQGPYNEQFF. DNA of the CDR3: TGTGCCAGCAGTAAACAAGGACCCTACAATGAGCAGTTCTTC.